Each of the 28 T cell receptor beta chains below was sequenced from the same sample in a study of shared clonotypes between healthy human individuals. Measured with immunoSEQ multiplex PCR; TCRdb has only the in-frame clones, and not every one. The top ten hold 0.5% to 0.6% of the sample, which has 1,100,000 or so clones, around 78% seen once. What was sequenced was memory CD4+ T cells from PBMCs. Subset here: CD45RA-negative fraction. These TCRs come from a man between 18 and 35 years old in good health. Some clones in this sample may be carry-over from other donors' samples.

The rearrangement links TRBV4-2 to TRBJ2-3; 11 bases map to TRBD2. CDR1 is LGHNA, CDR2 YNFKEQ, per germline. Trimming removed 2 bases from V and 8 bases from J; junction bases left unmatched: 12. CDR3 length: 17 amino acids. The CDR3 nucleotides are TGTGCCAGCAGCCAAACGATAGCGGGAGGGCCGACGGGTACGCAGTATTTT. This codes for CASSQTIAGGPTGTQYF.

The chain has TRBV7-2 and TRBJ2-3; no clear D gene. CDR1 and CDR2 (germline): SGHTA, FQGNSA. CDR3 length: 14 amino acids. V shed 3 bases and J shed 4 bases, with 11 bases lying between them. The CDR3 DNA is TGTGCCAGCAGCTTGGACCTAGTATCAGATACGCAGTATTTT. Protein sequence: CASSLDLVSDTQYF.

J is TRBJ2-7 and V is TRBV30; D remains ambiguous. CDR1 and CDR2 from the germline V gene are GTSNPN and SVGIG (reference sequence). Trimming shortened V by 0 bases and J by 4 bases, and 16 bases separated the two germline ends. The CDR3 has 15 amino acids. This CDR3 reads CAWSVEKRITYEQYF. The CDR3, as DNA: TGTGCCTGGAGTGTAGAAAAACGAATTACTTACGAGCAGTACTTC. The complete variable domain, with remaining parts taken from reference TRBV30 and TRBJ2-7, reads SQTIHQWPATLVQPVGSPLSLECTVEGTSNPNLYWYRQAAGRGLQLLFYSVGIGQISSEVPQNLSASRPQDRQFILSSKKLLLSDSGFYLCAWSVEKRITYEQYFGPGTRLTVT.

The chain employs TRBV7-8 and TRBJ2-5; TRBD2 agrees at 14 bases. V dropped 5 bases and J dropped 5; count of bases not matched to a gene: 7. The CDR3 runs 16 residues. The germline V gene has CDR1 SGHVS and CDR2 FQNEAQ. As DNA, the CDR3 is TGTGCCAGCAGCCCGGGACTAGCGGGAGTGAGGGAGACCCAGTACTTC. It yields the protein CASSPGLAGVRETQYF.

Of note for this clone: Other DNA sequences of this sample code for an identical CDR3. The chain combines TRBV7-9 with TRBJ1-5, with no clear D. The V and J ends lost 1 base and 7 bases respectively, with 8 bases between them. The length of the CDR3 is 13 residues. CDR1 SEHNR and CDR2 FQNEAQ come from the germline V gene (reference sequence). The CDR3 DNA follows: TGTGCCAGCAGCTTAGAAGTCGACCAGCCCCAGCATTTT. This codes for CASSLEVDQPQHF. The full variable domain, its missing parts supplied by reference TRBV7-9 and TRBJ1-5, is DTGVSQNPRHKITKRGQNVTFRCDPISEHNRLYWYRQTLGQGPEFLTYFQNEAQLEKSRLLSDRFSAERPKGSFSTLEIQRTEQGDSAMYLCASSLEVDQPQHFGDGTRLSIL.

The CDR3 reads CAISENGPNTEAFF. As DNA, the CDR3 is TGTGCCATCAGTGAAAACGGACCGAACACTGAAGCTTTCTTT. V is TRBV10-3 and J is TRBJ1-1; D ambiguous. Deletions cut 3 bases from V and 1 base from J, with 9 bases between. This CDR3 comprises 14 residues. From germline, CDR1 is ENHRY and CDR2 SYGVKD.

The genes are TRBV14 and TRBJ1-2, with 7 positions matching TRBD1. The CDR3 loop spans 13 amino acids. Germline loops: CDR1 SGHDN, CDR2 FVKESK. Trimming cost V 4 bases and J 6 bases; bases outside gene matches: 5. In nucleotides, the CDR3 is TGTGCCAGCAGCCGCGGGACAGAGAATGGCTACACCTTC. This gives the protein CASSRGTENGYTF.

The chain joins TRBV7-9 to TRBJ1-2; D perhaps matches TRBD1 (5 bases). The CDR3 extends over 14 amino acids. V was pared by 1 base and J by 8 bases, with 14 bases between. Per the germline V gene, CDR1 is SEHNR and CDR2 is FQNEAQ (reference sequence). CDR3 sequence reads: CASSLGSGQEGYTF. The CDR3 nucleotides read TGTGCCAGCAGCTTAGGGTCGGGGCAGGAGGGCTACACCTTC.

The chain carries TRBV4-3 and TRBJ2-3; D remains unclear. Trimming removed 4 bases at V and 3 bases at J, with 17 bases between. The CDR3 is 16 residues long. In germline, CDR1 is LGHNA, CDR2 YSLEER. CDR3 loop: CASSPSYLGATDTQYF. CDR3 nucleotide sequence: TGCGCCAGCAGCCCAAGCTACTTGGGTGCGACAGATACGCAGTATTTT.

The rearrangement links TRBV6-1 to TRBJ1-2; D call uncertain. The V gene's germline CDR1 is MNHNS and CDR2 SASEGT. The CDR3 is 12 amino acids. V was trimmed by 0 bases and J by 4 bases, leaving 3 bases between them. In DNA form, the CDR3 reads TGTGCCAGCAGTGAAGCTGGCTATGGCTACACCTTC. Its protein product is CASSEAGYGYTF.

The chain is built from TRBV9 and TRBJ1-3; unclear D gene. Trimming cost V 4 bases and J 3 bases, with 11 bases left between them. This CDR3 region has 14 residues. Germline values: CDR1 SGDLS, CDR2 YYNGEE. CDR3 sequence (DNA): TGTGCCAGCAGCCAACGTGGCGGTGGAAACACCATATATTTT. It encodes CASSQRGGGNTIYF. The full variable domain, its missing parts supplied by reference TRBV9 and TRBJ1-3, is DSGVTQTPKHLITATGQRVTLRCSPRSGDLSVYWYQQSLDQGLQFLIQYYNGEERAKGNILERFSAQQFPDLHSELNLSSLELGDSALYFCASSQRGGGNTIYFGEGSWLTVV.

The rearrangement joins TRBV28 to TRBJ2-3; 8 nucleotides agree with TRBD2. This CDR3 is 16 amino acids long. J lost 8 bases, V lost 0 bases, and 10 bases had no gene match. Germline assignment: CDR1 MDHEN and CDR2 SYDVKM. The CDR3 sequence: CASSLWSSGRQGTQYF. CDR3 in DNA: TGTGCCAGCAGTTTATGGTCTAGCGGGCGGCAGGGTACGCAGTATTTT.

This clone was seen a handful of times. The chain uses TRBV28 and TRBJ1-5; D perhaps matches TRBD1 (6 bases). The V gene lost 3 bases and the J gene lost 6 bases, with 15 bases spanning the gap. The CDR3 has 15 amino acids. CDR1 is MDHEN, CDR2 SYDVKM, per germline. The CDR3 sequence: CASSFSGGAGQPQHF. The CDR3, as DNA: TGTGCCAGCAGTTTTTCGGGGGGCGCGGGTCAGCCCCAGCATTTT.

The chain joins TRBV2 to TRBJ1-1; 8 bases are shared with TRBD1. This CDR3 is built from 13 residues. With 5 bases clipped from V and 4 bases from J, the junction kept 3 bases outside the gene matches. CDR1 and CDR2 from the germline V gene are SNHLY and FYNNEI. The CDR3 DNA follows: TGTGCCAGCAGTTTTACAGGGGGCACTGAAGCTTTCTTT. This sequence encodes CASSFTGGTEAFF.

The chain couples TRBV27 to TRBJ2-7; 8 bases are a match to TRBD1. Germline V gene sequence: CDR1 MNHEY, CDR2 SMNVEV (reference sequence). The CDR3 contains 13 residues. Trimming took 5 bases from V and 7 from J; bases not matched to a gene: 7. In DNA, the CDR3 is TGTGCCAGCAGTACCCAGGGGGCGGGTGAGCAGTACTTC. It is translated as CASSTQGAGEQYF.

This chain uses TRBV28 with TRBJ1-2; TRBD1 matches 8 bases. The V and J ends lost 7 bases and 7 bases, in that order; junction bases with no gene match: 8. Germline assignment: CDR1 MDHEN and CDR2 SYDVKM. This CDR3 is 13 amino acids long. CDR3 sequence reads: CASTGDRGPGYTF. CDR3 sequence (DNA): TGTGCCAGCACCGGCGACAGGGGCCCTGGCTACACCTTC.

This clone was recorded at least ten times. Other DNA sequences in the sample encode the same CDR3. V usage is TRBV28 and J usage is TRBJ1-1; possible D gene TRBD1, 6 bases. The CDR3 is 13 residues long. Trimming took 3 bases from V and 4 from J, leaving 9 bases between them. The germline V gene has CDR1 MDHEN and CDR2 SYDVKM. CDR3 coding DNA: TGTGCCAGCAGTTTCGGGGGCATCACTGAAGCTTTCTTT. Encoded protein: CASSFGGITEAFF.

This sequence joins TRBV9 and TRBJ1-1, with no clear D. The CDR3 spans 14 residues. Trimming took off 0 bases at V and 8 bases at J, with 14 bases between the two ends. Germline V gene sequence: CDR1 SGDLS, CDR2 YYNGEE. This chain's CDR3 is CASSVEPQETEAFF. The CDR3, as DNA: TGTGCCAGCAGCGTAGAACCCCAAGAAACGGAAGCTTTCTTT.

This clone was observed a handful of times. CDR3 loop: CASSPGDRISYNSPLHF. The CDR3 DNA reads as TGTGCCAGCAGTCCGGGGGACAGAATTTCCTATAATTCACCCCTCCACTTT. The chain is built from TRBV7-9 and TRBJ1-6; 7 bases agree with TRBD1. The length of the CDR3 is 17 residues. The V and J ends lost 6 bases and 1 base, in that order; junction bases with no gene match: 9. CDR1 is SEHNR, CDR2 FQNEAQ, per germline (reference sequence). Full variable domain (rest looked up from reference TRBV7-9 and TRBJ1-6): DTGVSQNPRHKITKRGQNVTFRCDPISEHNRLYWYRQTLGQGPEFLTYFQNEAQLEKSRLLSDRFSAERPKGSFSTLEIQRTEQGDSAMYLCASSPGDRISYNSPLHFGNGTRLTVT.

The rearrangement joins TRBV7-8 to TRBJ2-3; TRBD1 might be the D (5 bases). The germline V gene encodes CDR1 SGHVS and CDR2 FQNEAQ. Between the trimmed V and J ends, which lost 3 bases and 3 bases, there was a span of 7 bases. This CDR3 comprises 13 residues. The CDR3 coding sequence is TGTGCCAGCAGCTTTCAGGGAACAGATACGCAGTATTTT. It encodes CASSFQGTDTQYF.

The rearrangement links TRBV6-5 to TRBJ1-1; the D is unclear. Trimming took off 2 bases at V and 5 bases at J, with 12 bases between the two ends. Germline CDR1 reads MNHEY; CDR2 reads SVGAGI. The CDR3 is made up of 14 amino acids. CDR3 bases: TGTGCCAGCAGTTACGGTGGGCAGACAACTGAAGCTTTCTTT. Amino acids: CASSYGGQTTEAFF.

This rearrangement joins TRBV9 to TRBJ2-3; weak D call: TRBD2 (6 bases). From germline, CDR1 is SGDLS and CDR2 YYNGEE. Trimming removed 4 bases at V and 5 bases at J, with 14 bases between. The CDR3 covers 14 residues. Here the CDR3 reads CASSFTSSGDTQYF. CDR3 DNA: TGTGCCAGCAGCTTTACTAGCTCGGGAGATACGCAGTATTTT.

The gene calls are TRBV2 and TRBJ1-4, with 12 bases matching TRBD1. Germline V gene lookup returns CDR1 SNHLY and CDR2 FYNNEI. V lost 6 bases and J lost 7; bases outside the gene matches: 9. The CDR3 is 16 amino acids. Written as DNA, the CDR3 is TGTGCCAGCAGAGGGACAGGGGGCAGGTCGGGTGAAAAACTGTTTTTT. Translation: CASRGTGGRSGEKLFF.

The gene calls are TRBV15 and TRBJ2-3; 12 positions agree with TRBD2. The germline gives CDR1 LNHNV, CDR2 YYDKDF (reference sequence). The ends lost 1 base at V and 0 bases at J; junction bases unmatched: 2. The CDR3 length is 17 residues. The CDR3 DNA is TGTGCCACCAGCAGAGGCGGGACTAGCGGGAGCACAGATACGCAGTATTTT. Translating it yields CATSRGGTSGSTDTQYF.

The chain links TRBV29-1 to TRBJ2-7, with 8 bases aligning to TRBD2. The V gene's germline CDR1 is SQVTM and CDR2 ANQGSEA. J was trimmed by 3 bases and V by 4 bases; bases with no gene match: 8. The CDR3 is 14 amino acids. CDR3 sequence (DNA): TGCAGCGTTGGTTCGGTAGCGGGGTACTACGAGCAGTACTTC. Amino acid sequence: CSVGSVAGYYEQYF.

The chain uses TRBV7-3 and TRBJ2-5; D is unresolved. Germline assignment: CDR1 SGHTA and CDR2 FQGTGA. The CDR3 totals 13 residues. V shed 2 bases and J shed 3 bases, with 7 bases lying between them. CDR3 nucleotide sequence: TGTGCCAGCAGCTTAGGGCCCGAAGAGACCCAGTACTTC. Residues: CASSLGPEETQYF.

As regards this clone: This same CDR3 is encoded by further DNA sequences in the sample. The V gene is TRBV7-2, the J gene TRBJ2-7, with a weak D call TRBD2 (6 bases). The germline V gene encodes CDR1 SGHTA and CDR2 FQGNSA. This CDR3 has 12 amino acids. V was trimmed by 3 bases and J by 3 bases, leaving 6 bases between them. CDR3 in amino acids: CASSFSGYEQYF. CDR3 bases: TGTGCCAGCAGCTTTAGCGGCTACGAGCAGTACTTC. Supplemented by reference TRBV7-2 and TRBJ2-7, the full variable domain reads GAGVSQSPSNKVTEKGKDVELRCDPISGHTALYWYRQSLGQGLEFLIYFQGNSAPDKSGLPSDRFSAERTGGSVSTLTIQRTQQEDSAVYLCASSFSGYEQYFGPGTRLTVT.

The rearrangement joins TRBV28 to TRBJ2-1, with D uncertain. Per the germline V gene, CDR1 is MDHEN and CDR2 is SYDVKM. The CDR3 consists of 15 residues. V was pared by 6 bases and J by 2 bases, with 14 bases between. Here the CDR3 reads CASRHRPGPYNEQFF. CDR3 nucleotides: TGTGCCAGCAGGCACCGTCCGGGTCCCTACAATGAGCAGTTCTTC.